This TCR beta chain comes out of a study of patients and donors after allogeneic stem cell transplantation (dated by TCRdb to between 2020 and 2021). This clonotype was counted only a few times. Its binding antigen is unknown. Base qualities were left out, and no much larger clone turns up one base away. The receptor library was made with RT-PCR. TCRdb lists the instrument as NextSeq 550. TCRdb reworked the public reads: Q25 trimming with fastp, MiXCR clone assembly, productive beta chains retained. Rows are unified per CDR3 protein, each entry keeping the most common DNA and genes. For this sample there are approximately 33,000 distinct CDR3 sequences; under 7.5% appear just once. The ten largest clones capture roughly 34% of the sample. The junction carries 18 bases between V and J, which are trimmed by 3 bases and 9 bases respectively. The germline V gene (reference sequence) specifies DFQATT as CDR1 and SNEGSKA as CDR2. The CDR3 numbers 14 residues from cysteine through phenylalanine. Only CDR3 DNA remains: 42 bases, in frame from the first base.

The TCR comes from a human donor who was either an allogeneic HSCT recipient or a stem cell or donor lymphocyte infusion donor (not recorded which). It is not recorded whose cells these are; they may come from a transplant donor. The sample comprised blood, either unsorted or a sorted T cell fraction (not recorded which). The chain employs TRBV20-1 and TRBJ2-1; the D gene is perhaps TRBD1, from 5 matching bases. The CDR3 here reads CSASPRVERGEQFF. The sequenced DNA is TGCAGTGCTAGTCCACGAGTTGAAAGGGGTGAGCAGTTCTTC.